This is a list of T cell receptor beta chains from one sample in a study of blood T cell repertoires in COVID-19. Clones were sequenced by immunoSEQ multiplex PCR, and TCRdb holds only the in-frame ones, with some missing. Of fewer than 250,000 clones listed, approximately 80% are singletons. The specimen sequenced was peripheral blood. These receptors all come from a woman of 80 years or more with acute or convalescent COVID-19. Each CDR3 is given with its conserved first and last residue. The order of the fields is J gene, clone size, V gene, D gene, CDR3 DNA, CDR3 protein. D genes are given only for firm matches. Rows give clone size only sometimes, using once, few, many, or a class for an expanded clone.

TRBJ1-6,NA,TRBV7-8,NA,TGTGCCAGCAGCTTACCTCAGGGAACAAGTTATAATTCACCCCTCCACTTT,CASSLPQGTSYNSPLHF
TRBJ2-7,NA,TRBV10-3,NA,TGTGCCATCAGTGAGACAGGCTCCTACGAGCAGTACTTC,CAISETGSYEQYF
TRBJ2-1,NA,TRBV7-2,TRBD1,TGTGCCAGCAGCTTGAGACAGGGTCCCTACAATGAGCAGTTCTTC,CASSLRQGPYNEQFF
TRBJ2-3,NA,TRBV5-5,NA,TGTGCCAGCAGCACCGGGGATTCAAGGATAGATACGCAGTATTTT,CASSTGDSRIDTQYF
TRBJ2-5,NA,TRBV3-1/TRBV3-2,TRBD2,TGTGCCAGCAGCCAAGCTCGGGGACTAGCGGGTTCGATCCAAGAGACCCAGTACTTC,CASSQARGLAGSIQETQYF
TRBJ1-4,NA,TRBV5-1,TRBD1,TGCGCCAGCAGCTTGGGCTCCCTCGGACAGGGGAAAATAGCTAATGAAAAACTGTTTTTT,CASSLGSLGQGKIANEKLFF
TRBJ2-5,NA,TRBV4-2,NA,TGTGCCAGCAGCCGGGGGGACTTCGAGTCCCAAGAGACCCAGTACTTC,CASSRGDFESQETQYF
TRBJ2-7,NA,TRBV5-5,NA,TGTGCCAGCAGCTTGATGCCGGTGCTCGCCTACGAGCAGTACTTC,CASSLMPVLAYEQYF
TRBJ1-1,NA,TRBV7-8,NA,TGTGCCAGCAGCTTAGAACTCGGGACTCTCACTGAAGCTTTCTTT,CASSLELGTLTEAFF
TRBJ2-3,NA,TRBV18,TRBD1,TGTGCCAGCCTTATCGACAGGGACGCAGATACGCAGTATTTT,CASLIDRDADTQYF
TRBJ1-5,NA,TRBV7-2,NA,TGTGCCAGCAGCCAACAGCCATATAGCAATCAGCCCCAGCATTTT,CASSQQPYSNQPQHF
TRBJ2-5,NA,TRBV5-1,TRBD2,TGCGCCAGCAGCTTGAGGACTAGCGGGGCCCAAGAGACCCAGTACTTC,CASSLRTSGAQETQYF
TRBJ1-4,NA,TRBV6-5,TRBD1,TGTGCCAGCAGTCTCGGGACAGGGGATGAAAAACTGTTTTTT,CASSLGTGDEKLFF
TRBJ2-2,NA,TRBV6-2/TRBV6-3,NA,TGTGCCAGCAGTTACAATGGAGTCACCGGGGAGCTGTTTTTT,CASSYNGVTGELFF
TRBJ1-3,NA,TRBV15,NA,TGTGCCACCAGCAGGGACAGTCACTCTGGAAACACCATATATTTT,CATSRDSHSGNTIYF
TRBJ2-1,NA,TRBV3-1/TRBV3-2,TRBD2,TGTGCCAGCAGCCAAGATCCGAGGACTAGCGGGTCGAATGAGCAGTTCTTC,CASSQDPRTSGSNEQFF
TRBJ1-1,NA,TRBV19,NA,TGTGCCAGTAATGCAGGGAACACTGAAGCTTTCTTT,CASNAGNTEAFF
TRBJ2-5,NA,TRBV9,TRBD2,TGTGCCAGCAGCGTAATGCTTGGAGGGTCTAGCGGGGCTCAAGAGACCCAGTACTTC,CASSVMLGGSSGAQETQYF
TRBJ2-7,few,TRBV11-2,TRBD2,TGTGCCAGCAGACAGACTAGCGGGGGGCCCTACGAGCAGTACTTC,CASRQTSGGPYEQYF
TRBJ1-3,NA,TRBV7-9,NA,TGTGCCAGCAGCCAGTTACGGGTTTTCTCTGGAAACACCATATATTTT,CASSQLRVFSGNTIYF
TRBJ2-4,NA,TRBV7-2,NA,TGTGCCAGCAGCCAGGACACCTTCACCAAAAACATTCAGTACTTC,CASSQDTFTKNIQYF
TRBJ2-2,once,TRBV27,NA,TGTGCCAGCAGTTTCCAGAACACCGGGGAGCTGTTTTTT,CASSFQNTGELFF
TRBJ2-7,once,TRBV24-1,NA,TGTGCCACCAGTGAGTCTAGTAGCCACGAGCAGTACTTC,CATSESSSHEQYF
TRBJ1-2,NA,TRBV6-5,TRBD1,TGTGCCAGCAGTTACTCGCCAGGGGGCAACTATGGCTACACCTTC,CASSYSPGGNYGYTF
TRBJ1-5,NA,TRBV6-2/TRBV6-3,NA,TGTGCCAGCAGTTACGGCTCCTCCAATCAGCCCCAGCATTTT,CASSYGSSNQPQHF
TRBJ1-3,NA,TRBV7-2,NA,TGTGCCAGCAGCTTACTCGGCGAGGGAGGAAACACCATATATTTT,CASSLLGEGGNTIYF
TRBJ2-2,NA,TRBV21-1,NA,TGTGCCAGCAGCAAAGGTTATGAGCCGGGACTAGCGGGAGGGAAAGGCACCGGGGAGCTGTTTTTT,CASSKGYEPGLAGGKGTGELFF
TRBJ2-7,NA,TRBV18,TRBD1,TGTGCCAGCTCACCGGGACAGGTTGAAGAGCAGTACTTC,CASSPGQVEEQYF
TRBJ1-5,NA,TRBV7-2,NA,TGTGCCAGCAGCTTAGGGGGGGGGCCCTGGCAGCCCCAGCATTTT,CASSLGGGPWQPQHF
TRBJ1-5,NA,TRBV18,NA,TGTGCCAGCTCACCAACAGCGCAAGGGGCAGGTCAGCCCCAGCATTTT,CASSPTAQGAGQPQHF
TRBJ1-1,NA,TRBV5-4,TRBD1,TGTGCCAGCAGCTTGTTGACAGGGGGCAGCACTGAAGCTTTCTTT,CASSLLTGGSTEAFF
TRBJ2-7,NA,TRBV28,TRBD1,TGTGCCAGCAACGAATCCGGGACAGGGGATAAGGAGCAGTACTTC,CASNESGTGDKEQYF
TRBJ2-5,NA,TRBV5-4,NA,TGTGCCAGCAGCTTGAATCCAAACCAAGAGACCCAGTACTTC,CASSLNPNQETQYF
TRBJ2-3,NA,TRBV5-1,NA,TGCGCCAGCAGCGGGCGGACCGTGCGGGCAGATACGCAGTATTTT,CASSGRTVRADTQYF
TRBJ1-6,NA,TRBV5-4,TRBD1,TGTGCCAGCAGCTCGGGACAGGGATATAATTCACCCCTCCACTTT,CASSSGQGYNSPLHF
TRBJ2-7,NA,TRBV2,NA,TGTGCCAGCCGTCGGGACATCTCCTACGAGCAGTACTTC,CASRRDISYEQYF
TRBJ1-1,many,TRBV5-1,TRBD1,TGCGCCAGCAGCCTGGGACAGGCGAACACTGAAGCTTTCTTT,CASSLGQANTEAFF
TRBJ2-1,NA,TRBV7-6,TRBD2,TGTGCCAGCAGCTTAGGGCTAGCGGCTTACAATGAGCAGTTCTTC,CASSLGLAAYNEQFF
TRBJ1-5,NA,TRBV6-5,NA,TGTGCCAGCAGTTACACGACAGGCCTCAATCAGCCCCAGCATTTT,CASSYTTGLNQPQHF
TRBJ1-1,NA,TRBV18,NA,TGTGCCAGCTCACCAGGCCAACAGCGGATGAACACTGAAGCTTTCTTT,CASSPGQQRMNTEAFF
TRBJ2-2,NA,TRBV28,NA,TGTGCCAGCAGTTTAAGGCTTAGGGGGACCGGGGAGCTGTTTTTT,CASSLRLRGTGELFF
TRBJ1-2,NA,TRBV6-5,TRBD1,TGTGCCAGCAGTTACTCGAACAGGGGGTTAAGTGGCTACACCTTC,CASSYSNRGLSGYTF
TRBJ2-5,NA,TRBV23-1,NA,TGCGCCAGCAGACACAACAGGAAAGAGACCCAGTACTTC,CASRHNRKETQYF
TRBJ1-2,NA,TRBV30,NA,TGTGCCTGGAGTGGGGCGGGGATCTATGGCTACACCTTC,CAWSGAGIYGYTF
TRBJ1-3,once,TRBV7-2,NA,TGTGCCAGCAGCTTAGGTCGGGGGAACACCATATATTTT,CASSLGRGNTIYF